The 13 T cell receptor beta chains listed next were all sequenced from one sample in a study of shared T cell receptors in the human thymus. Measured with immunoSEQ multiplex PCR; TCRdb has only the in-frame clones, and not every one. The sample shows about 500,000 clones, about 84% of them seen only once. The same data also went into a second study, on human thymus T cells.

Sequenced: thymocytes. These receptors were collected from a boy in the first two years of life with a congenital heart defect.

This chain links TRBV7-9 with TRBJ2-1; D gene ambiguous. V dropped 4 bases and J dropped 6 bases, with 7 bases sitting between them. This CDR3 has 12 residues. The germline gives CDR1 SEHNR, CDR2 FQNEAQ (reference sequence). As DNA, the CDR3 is TGTGCCAGCAGCTATACCGGCAATGAGCAGTTCTTC. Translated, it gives CASSYTGNEQFF.

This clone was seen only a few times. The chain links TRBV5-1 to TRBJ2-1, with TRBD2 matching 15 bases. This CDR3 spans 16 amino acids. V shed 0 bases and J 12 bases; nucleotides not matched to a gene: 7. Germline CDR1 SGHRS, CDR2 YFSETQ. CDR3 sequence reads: CASSLAGLAGGPGQFF. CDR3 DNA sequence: TGCGCCAGCAGCTTGGCCGGACTAGCGGGAGGGCCTGGGCAGTTCTTC.

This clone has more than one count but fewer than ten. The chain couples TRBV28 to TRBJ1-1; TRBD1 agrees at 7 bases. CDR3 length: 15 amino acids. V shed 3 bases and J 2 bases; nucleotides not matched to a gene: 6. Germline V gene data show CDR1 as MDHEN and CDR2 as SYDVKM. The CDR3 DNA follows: TGTGCCAGCAGTTTCCCCGACAGGGTCAACACTGAAGCTTTCTTT. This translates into CASSFPDRVNTEAFF.

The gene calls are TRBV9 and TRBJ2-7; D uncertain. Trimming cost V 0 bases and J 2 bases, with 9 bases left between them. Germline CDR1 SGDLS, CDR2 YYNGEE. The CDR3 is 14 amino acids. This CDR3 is CASSVGQAPYEQYF. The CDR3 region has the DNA TGTGCCAGCAGCGTAGGGCAGGCCCCCTACGAGCAGTACTTC.

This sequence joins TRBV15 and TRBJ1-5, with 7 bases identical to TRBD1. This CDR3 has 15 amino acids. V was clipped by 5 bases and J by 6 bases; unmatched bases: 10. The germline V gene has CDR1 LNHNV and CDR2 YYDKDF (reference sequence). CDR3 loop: CATSPVETGCQPQHF. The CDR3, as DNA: TGTGCCACCAGCCCCGTAGAGACAGGGTGTCAGCCCCAGCATTTT.

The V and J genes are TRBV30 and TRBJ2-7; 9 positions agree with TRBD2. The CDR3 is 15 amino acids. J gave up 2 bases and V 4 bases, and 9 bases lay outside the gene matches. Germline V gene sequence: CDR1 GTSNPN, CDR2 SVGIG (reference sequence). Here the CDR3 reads CAWTGKASGTYEQYF. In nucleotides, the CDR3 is TGTGCCTGGACAGGGAAGGCTAGCGGGACCTACGAGCAGTACTTC.

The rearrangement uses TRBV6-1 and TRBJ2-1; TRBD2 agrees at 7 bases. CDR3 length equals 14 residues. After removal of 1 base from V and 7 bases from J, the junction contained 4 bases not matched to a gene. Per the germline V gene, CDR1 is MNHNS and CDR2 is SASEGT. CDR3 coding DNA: TGTGCCAGCAGTGAAGACGGGGAGGGGAATGAGCAGTTCTTC. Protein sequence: CASSEDGEGNEQFF.

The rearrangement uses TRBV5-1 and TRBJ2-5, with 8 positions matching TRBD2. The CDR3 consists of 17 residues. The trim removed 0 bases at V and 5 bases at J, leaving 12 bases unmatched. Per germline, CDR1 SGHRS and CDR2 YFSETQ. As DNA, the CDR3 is TGCGCCAGCAGCTTGGCCTTACTAGCGGTTCCGAAGGAGACCCAGTACTTC. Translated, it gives CASSLALLAVPKETQYF.

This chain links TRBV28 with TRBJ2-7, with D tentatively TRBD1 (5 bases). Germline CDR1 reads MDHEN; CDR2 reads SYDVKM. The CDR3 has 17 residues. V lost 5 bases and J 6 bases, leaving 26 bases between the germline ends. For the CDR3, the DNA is TGTGCCAGCAGTCCCCAGTGCGGCAGGCCTAAAGGGGCCGAGCAGTACTTC. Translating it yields CASSPQCGRPKGAEQYF.

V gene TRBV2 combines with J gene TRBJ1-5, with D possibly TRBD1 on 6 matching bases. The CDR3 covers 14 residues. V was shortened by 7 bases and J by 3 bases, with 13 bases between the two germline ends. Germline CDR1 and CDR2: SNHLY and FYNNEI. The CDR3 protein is CASNSYRANQPQHF. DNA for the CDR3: TGTGCCAGCAATAGTTACAGGGCCAATCAGCCCCAGCATTTT. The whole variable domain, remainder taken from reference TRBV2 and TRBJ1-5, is EPEVTQTPSHQVTQMGQEVILRCVPISNHLYFYWYRQILGQKVEFLVSFYNNEISEKSEIFDDQFSVERPDGSNFTLKIRSTKLEDSAMYFCASNSYRANQPQHFGDGTRLSIL.

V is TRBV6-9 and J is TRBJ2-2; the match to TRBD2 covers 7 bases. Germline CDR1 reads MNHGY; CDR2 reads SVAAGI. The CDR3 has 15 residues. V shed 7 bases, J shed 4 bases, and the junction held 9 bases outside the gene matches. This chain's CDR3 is CASTPPREGTGELFF. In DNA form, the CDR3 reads TGTGCCAGCACCCCCCCCAGGGAGGGCACCGGGGAGCTGTTTTTT.

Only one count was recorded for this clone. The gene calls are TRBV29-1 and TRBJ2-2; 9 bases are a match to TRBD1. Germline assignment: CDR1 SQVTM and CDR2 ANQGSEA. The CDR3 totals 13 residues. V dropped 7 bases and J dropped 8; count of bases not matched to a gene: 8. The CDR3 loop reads CSATTGGIGELFF. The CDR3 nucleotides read TGCAGCGCCACGACAGGGGGAATTGGGGAGCTGTTTTTT.

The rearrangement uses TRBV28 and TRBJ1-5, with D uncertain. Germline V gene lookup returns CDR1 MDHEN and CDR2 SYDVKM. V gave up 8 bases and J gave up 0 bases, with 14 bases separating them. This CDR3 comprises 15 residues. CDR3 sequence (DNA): TGTGCCAGCGGGAGAATGGCAGTTAGCAATCAGCCCCAGCATTTT. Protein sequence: CASGRMAVSNQPQHF.